What follows are 6 T cell receptor beta chains derived from one specimen sequenced in a study of shared clonotypes between healthy human individuals. The naive CD8 fraction comprised CD45RO-negative cells positively selected for CCR7 and excluded terminally differentiated effector memory CD45RA+ cells. Clones were sequenced by immunoSEQ multiplex PCR, and TCRdb holds only the in-frame ones, with some missing. Here the sample spans under 2,000,000 clones, approximately 94% being singletons. The sample consisted of naive CD8+ T cells sorted from blood. The receptors stem from a man aged 18 to 30 in good health.

The chain has TRBV6-6 and TRBJ2-7, with 7 bases lining up with TRBD1. This CDR3 has 13 amino acids. Trimming removed 6 bases from V and 7 bases from J; junction bases left unmatched: 9. Germline CDR1 reads MNHNY; CDR2 reads SVGAGI (reference sequence). In DNA, the CDR3 is TGTGCCAGCAGGATCGGACAGGTATGGGAGCAGTACTTC. It translates to CASRIGQVWEQYF.

This clone was recorded only once. The rearrangement joins TRBV10-3 to TRBJ1-1, with D possibly being TRBD1 (5 bases). V was shortened by 3 bases and J by 4 bases, with 12 bases between the two germline ends. From germline, CDR1 is ENHRY and CDR2 SYGVKD. This CDR3 has 14 residues. CDR3 protein: CAISDPGRGTEAFF. CDR3 nucleotides: TGTGCCATCAGTGACCCAGGAAGGGGCACTGAAGCTTTCTTT.

The chain couples TRBV14 to TRBJ1-2; D remains unclear. The CDR3 consists of 15 residues. The V end lost 0 bases, the J end lost 3 bases, and 11 bases lay between the germline ends. Germline V gene lookup returns CDR1 SGHDN and CDR2 FVKESK. The CDR3 here is CASSQDTGDDYGYTF. Written as DNA, the CDR3 is TGTGCCAGCAGCCAAGATACCGGAGACGACTATGGCTACACCTTC.

The rearrangement joins TRBV9 to TRBJ2-2; D unresolved. The CDR3 is 14 residues long. V shed 1 base and J shed 7 bases, with 11 bases lying between them. Germline CDR1 SGDLS, CDR2 YYNGEE. The DNA for the CDR3 is TGTGCCAGCAGCGTACCAGGTATTGACGGGGAGCTGTTTTTT. This translates into CASSVPGIDGELFF.

The chain is built from TRBV5-8 and TRBJ1-2, with D perhaps TRBD1 (5 bases). The CDR3 has 16 residues. Germline loops: CDR1 SGHTS, CDR2 YDEGEE. V lost 2 bases and J lost 7, with 21 bases in between. The CDR3 DNA reads as TGTGCCAGCAGCTTTGCCCCTTATTACGAAGGGGTTGGCTACACCTTC. Encoded protein: CASSFAPYYEGVGYTF.

The chain is built from TRBV7-9 and TRBJ2-7, with D tentatively TRBD1 or TRBD2 (5 bases each). The germline gives CDR1 SEHNR, CDR2 FQNEAQ (reference sequence). The CDR3 extends over 14 amino acids. Trimming took 5 bases from V and 2 from J, leaving 13 bases between them. CDR3 region: CASSKPQGPYEQYF. CDR3 DNA: TGTGCCAGCAGCAAACCCCAGGGACCCTACGAGCAGTACTTC.